Following are 18 T cell receptor beta chains from one sample sequenced in a study of control samples from healthy donors and cancer patients. TCRdb's copy holds only in-frame clones and misses some; the assay was immunoSEQ multiplex PCR. The sample includes around 170,000 clones, 85% to 90% seen only once; the top ten take roughly 5%. The sequenced sample consisted of blood. These TCRs come from a woman aged 25-40 years in good health.

CDR3 amino acids: CASSPDRRANYGYTF. In nucleotides, the CDR3 is TGTGCCAGCAGTCCCGATCGAAGGGCTAACTATGGCTACACCTTC. The V and J genes are TRBV2 and TRBJ1-2, with D hard to call. Trimming stripped 5 bases from V and 0 bases from J, with 13 bases between. The CDR3 sequence is 15 residues long. CDR1 and CDR2 (germline): SNHLY, FYNNEI.

As DNA, the CDR3 is TGTGCCAGCAGCCACGGACAGGGTGGAAGGGAAAAACTGTTTTTT. This translates into CASSHGQGGREKLFF. The V gene is TRBV6-5, the J gene TRBJ1-4; TRBD1 aligns across 8 bases. CDR3 length equals 15 residues. Germline assignment: CDR1 MNHEY and CDR2 SVGAGI. V lost 6 bases to trimming and J lost 8 bases; unmatched junction nucleotides: 11.

The CDR3 DNA follows: TGTGCCAGCAGTTTCGGAGGAACCCAGAACACCGGGGAGCTGTTTTTT. Its translation is CASSFGGTQNTGELFF. The V and J genes are TRBV28 and TRBJ2-2; maybe TRBD2 (5 bases). Deletions cut 3 bases from V and 1 base from J, with 12 bases between. The V gene's germline CDR1 is MDHEN and CDR2 SYDVKM. This CDR3 spans 16 amino acids.

The chain links TRBV19 to TRBJ2-7; TRBD1 might be the D (5 bases). Germline assignment: CDR1 LNHDA and CDR2 SQIVND (reference sequence). This CDR3 region has 14 residues. Trimming took off 4 bases at V and 2 bases at J, with 12 bases between the two ends. The CDR3 loop reads CASSTQTAPYEQYV. The CDR3 DNA is TGTGCCAGTAGTACTCAGACAGCCCCCTACGAGCAGTACGTC.

This clone has a single count. The rearrangement uses TRBV28 and TRBJ1-1, with D possibly being TRBD1 (5 bases). The CDR3 loop spans 15 amino acids. Per germline, CDR1 MDHEN and CDR2 SYDVKM. Trimming stripped 4 bases from V and 0 bases from J, with 12 bases between. The CDR3 coding sequence is TGTGCCAGCAGTTCGGGGGGTTTGATGAACACTGAAGCTTTCTTT. As protein: CASSSGGLMNTEAFF.

This clone has only a few counts. The chain combines TRBV2 with TRBJ2-7, with TRBD1 matching over 7 bases. V gave up 2 bases and J gave up 3 bases; unmatched junction bases: 7. There are 15 residues in the CDR3. Germline CDR1 is SNHLY and CDR2 is FYNNEI. The CDR3 DNA reads TGTGCCAGCAGTGAACCGGGACAGCTTTACTACGAGCAGTACTTC. Its translation is CASSEPGQLYYEQYF.

V usage is TRBV3-1 (or the pseudogene TRBV3-2) and J usage is TRBJ1-4; the D is unclear. CDR3 size: 16 residues. Trimming shortened V by 3 bases and J by 1 base, and 12 bases separated the two germline ends. The V gene's germline CDR1 is LGHDT and CDR2 YNNKEL (reference sequence). CDR3 sequence reads: CASSQPTRETNEKLFF. CDR3 nucleotide sequence: TGTGCCAGCAGCCAGCCAACCCGAGAAACTAATGAAAAACTGTTTTTT.

The chain couples TRBV19 to TRBJ2-1; perhaps TRBD2 as D (6 bases). This CDR3 contains 13 residues. The V end lost 2 bases, the J end lost 6 bases, and 8 bases lay between the germline ends. The germline gives CDR1 LNHDA, CDR2 SQIVND (reference sequence). The CDR3 sequence: CASSIRTTNEQFF. Here the CDR3 DNA reads TGTGCCAGTAGTATAAGGACTACCAATGAGCAGTTCTTC.

In its sample, this clone was seen many times. The V and J genes are TRBV5-4 and TRBJ1-6; D possibly corresponds to TRBD1 (5 bases). V lost 4 bases and J 2 bases, leaving 7 bases between the germline ends. The CDR3 has 14 residues. Germline lookup yields CDR1 SGHNT and CDR2 YYREEE (reference sequence). The CDR3 here is CASSRDPYNSPLHF. CDR3 DNA sequence: TGTGCCAGCAGCCGGGACCCCTATAATTCACCCCTCCACTTT.

V gene TRBV6-2 or TRBV6-3 combines with J gene TRBJ1-1, with D hard to call. The CDR3 covers 14 residues. From germline, CDR1 is MNHEY and CDR2 SVGEGT. V gave up 5 bases and J gave up 0 bases, with 10 bases separating them. Here the CDR3 reads CASSPATMNTEAFF. Written as DNA, the CDR3 is TGTGCCAGCAGTCCAGCCACGATGAACACTGAAGCTTTCTTT.

The rearrangement joins TRBV6-5 to TRBJ2-7, with a possible D match to TRBD2 (5 bases). Germline CDR1 reads MNHEY; CDR2 reads SVGAGI. V was trimmed by 10 bases and J by 5 bases, leaving 18 bases between them. The CDR3 contains 13 residues. The chain's CDR3 is CAIGLAGEHEQYF. CDR3 coding DNA: TGTGCCATCGGACTGGCAGGTGAACACGAGCAGTACTTC.

The chain uses TRBV5-1 and TRBJ2-1; 10 nucleotides match TRBD2. The V gene's germline CDR1 is SGHRS and CDR2 YFSETQ. The ends lost 4 bases at V and 4 bases at J; junction bases unmatched: 5. This CDR3 is 15 amino acids long. The CDR3 loop is CASSHGLADYNEQFF. The CDR3 nucleotides read TGCGCCAGCAGCCACGGACTAGCGGATTACAATGAGCAGTTCTTC.

J is TRBJ2-3 and V is TRBV30, with 12 bases that match TRBD1. CDR3 size: 16 residues. V was clipped by 4 bases and J by 2 bases; unmatched bases: 7. Per the germline V gene, CDR1 is GTSNPN and CDR2 is SVGIG (reference sequence). CDR3 sequence: CAWTRGQGADTDTQYF. CDR3 bases: TGTGCCTGGACCAGGGGACAGGGGGCTGACACAGATACGCAGTATTTT.

The chain couples TRBV9 to TRBJ2-3; 8 nucleotides line up with TRBD1. Germline CDR1 reads SGDLS; CDR2 reads YYNGEE. V dropped 8 bases and J dropped 3; count of bases not matched to a gene: 5. CDR3 length equals 13 residues. CDR3 in amino acids: CASGTGGTDTQYF. CDR3 nucleotides: TGTGCCAGTGGAACAGGGGGGACAGATACGCAGTATTTT. Supplemented by reference TRBV9 and TRBJ2-3, the full variable domain reads DSGVTQTPKHLITATGQRVTLRCSPRSGDLSVYWYQQSLDQGLQFLIQYYNGEERAKGNILERFSAQQFPDLHSELNLSSLELGDSALYFCASGTGGTDTQYFGPGTRLTVL.

The chain joins TRBV28 to TRBJ1-6, with D maybe TRBD1 (5 bases). Per germline, CDR1 MDHEN and CDR2 SYDVKM. With 3 bases removed from V and 9 bases from J, the gap between germline ends came to 15 bases. This CDR3 region has 15 residues. In nucleotides, the CDR3 is TGTGCCAGCAGTTTGGGGGACCTGGGTAGTTCACCCCTCCACTTT. Protein product: CASSLGDLGSSPLHF.

CDR3 loop: CAISSSGRVGNEQFF. CDR3 DNA: TGTGCCATCAGTTCTAGCGGGAGGGTGGGCAATGAGCAGTTCTTC. The chain joins TRBV10-3 to TRBJ2-1; 12 bases are a match to TRBD2. Germline V CDR1 and CDR2: ENHRY, SYGVKD. CDR3 length: 15 amino acids. V was clipped by 5 bases and J by 6 bases; unmatched bases: 5.

The gene calls are TRBV6-4 and TRBJ1-6, with 7 bases fitting TRBD1. The junction had 3 bases not matched to a gene; V was cut back by 0 bases and J by 7 bases. The CDR3 extends over 15 amino acids. Germline V gene sequence: CDR1 MRHNA, CDR2 SNTAGT. In DNA form, the CDR3 reads TGTGCCAGCAGTGACTCGGCAGGGGGGAATTCACCCCTCCACTTT. Encoded protein: CASSDSAGGNSPLHF.

This clone was seen a few times. The chain couples TRBV6-1 to TRBJ1-5; no clear D gene. The CDR3 has 16 amino acids. In germline, CDR1 is MNHNS, CDR2 SASEGT. The germline V and J ends were trimmed by 3 bases and 4 bases, with 16 bases remaining between them. CDR3 residues: CASSEKLGFGNQPQHF. The CDR3 DNA sequence: TGTGCCAGCAGTGAGAAGCTAGGGTTTGGAAATCAGCCCCAGCATTTT.